The 30 T cell receptor beta chains reported below all come from one sample, sequenced in a study of T cell changes during pregnancy in multiple sclerosis. Only in-frame clones appear in the TCRdb table, and some are missing; sequencing was by immunoSEQ multiplex PCR. The table records about 68,000 clones, 80% to 95% of them present only once. The sample consisted of peripheral blood, taken after pregnancy. The origin of the receptors is a female donor in good health, enrolled as a control in a pregnancy study.

CDR3 residues: CASRAGLGVNSPLHF. Written as DNA, the CDR3 is TGTGCCAGCAGGGCGGGCCTAGGCGTAAATTCACCCCTCCACTTT. This chain links TRBV6-4 with TRBJ1-6; D remains ambiguous. The germline gives CDR1 MRHNA, CDR2 SNTAGT. V lost 6 bases, J lost 7 bases, and 16 bases lay in between. CDR3 length: 15 amino acids.

V gene TRBV10-3 combines with J gene TRBJ1-6; 10 bases line up with TRBD1. The trim removed 8 bases at V and 8 bases at J, leaving 0 bases unmatched. This CDR3 comprises 12 residues. Per germline, CDR1 ENHRY and CDR2 SYGVKD. DNA of the CDR3: TGTGCCATCGGGACAGGGGATTCACCCCTCCACTTT. Amino acids: CAIGTGDSPLHF.

The CDR3 loop reads CASSPLVVIADHNEQFF. CDR3 nucleotides: TGCGCCAGCAGCCCTCTGGTAGTAATAGCAGATCACAATGAGCAGTTCTTC. The V gene is TRBV5-1, the J gene TRBJ2-1; D is uncertain. The CDR3 totals 17 residues. Germline assignment: CDR1 SGHRS and CDR2 YFSETQ. With 4 bases removed from V and 5 bases from J, the gap between germline ends came to 22 bases. Full variable domain (remainder filled in from reference TRBV5-1 and TRBJ2-1): KAGVTQTPRYLIKTRGQQVTLSCSPISGHRSVSWYQQTPGQGLQFLFEYFSETQRNKGNFPGRFSGRQFSNSRSEMNVSTLELGDSALYLCASSPLVVIADHNEQFFGPGTRLTVL.

The V call is TRBV5-4, the J call TRBJ2-7; D is possibly TRBD1 (5 bases). CDR1 is SGHNT, CDR2 YYREEE, per germline (reference sequence). Trimming cost V 4 bases and J 1 base, with 15 bases left between them. The CDR3 spans 15 residues. This chain's CDR3 is CASSRNDRLSYEQYF. The DNA of the CDR3 is TGTGCCAGCAGCCGCAATGACAGATTATCCTACGAGCAGTACTTC.

This rearrangement joins TRBV27 to TRBJ2-5; 9 nucleotides line up with TRBD2. The DNA end is more similar to TRBJ2-7, so the J call may be wrong. CDR1 and CDR2 (germline): MNHEY, SMNVEV (reference sequence). This CDR3 region has 15 residues. The CDR3 region is CASSMSSGTFYEQYF. In DNA form, the CDR3 reads TGTGCCAGCAGTATGTCTAGCGGGACTTTTTACGAGCAGTACTTC.

CDR3 bases: TGCAGCGTACCGGGAGTTTATGGCTACACCTTC. Translation: CSVPGVYGYTF. The chain combines TRBV29-1 with TRBJ1-2; D call uncertain. CDR1 SQVTM and CDR2 ANQGSEA come from the germline V gene. V shed 6 bases and J shed 5 bases, with 10 bases lying between them. The CDR3 runs to 11 residues.

The chain uses TRBV29-1 and TRBJ2-7; TRBD1 agrees at 8 bases. The germline CDR1 and CDR2 sequences are SQVTM and ANQGSEA. The CDR3 contains 12 residues. Trimming at V came to 7 bases and at J to 4 bases, leaving 6 bases not matched to a gene. The CDR3 region is CSAGQGDYEQYF. CDR3 DNA sequence: TGCAGCGCAGGACAGGGAGATTACGAGCAGTACTTC.

This chain connects TRBV27 to TRBJ1-5, with a weak D call TRBD1 (5 bases). The length of the CDR3 is 13 residues. V lost 6 bases and J 3 bases, leaving 9 bases between the germline ends. Germline CDR1 MNHEY, CDR2 SMNVEV (reference sequence). The chain's CDR3 is CASRGGSNQPQHF. CDR3 nucleotide sequence: TGTGCCAGCAGGGGGGGGTCCAATCAGCCCCAGCATTTT.

The rearrangement joins TRBV2 to TRBJ2-1, with 7 positions matching TRBD1. CDR3 length equals 15 residues. In germline, CDR1 is SNHLY, CDR2 FYNNEI. Trimming cost V 6 bases and J 1 base; bases outside gene matches: 6. The CDR3 here is CASSAGGVSYNEQFF. Here the CDR3 DNA reads TGTGCCAGCAGCGCAGGGGGAGTTTCCTACAATGAGCAGTTCTTC.

The rearrangement uses TRBV11-1 and TRBJ1-4; D gene uncertain. Germline-derived CDR1 and CDR2 are SGHAT and FQDESV (reference sequence). This CDR3 has 13 amino acids. The ends were cut back, 0 bases at V and 10 bases at J, with 9 bases in the middle. CDR3 sequence: CASSLAQEGKLFF. The CDR3 DNA reads TGTGCCAGCAGCTTAGCGCAGGAAGGAAAACTGTTTTTT.

This clone was observed once. The chain uses TRBV7-9 and TRBJ2-5; 9 bases fit TRBD1. Germline V lookup: CDR1 SEHNR, CDR2 FQNEAQ (reference sequence). The J segment lost 2 bases and the V segment lost 8 bases, leaving 3 bases of the junction unmatched. The length of the CDR3 is 13 residues. The CDR3 sequence: CASRQGGQETQYF. The CDR3 bases are TGTGCCAGCCGACAGGGGGGGCAAGAGACCCAGTACTTC.

The chain combines TRBV27 with TRBJ2-1; TRBD1 is a possible D gene (5 bases). CDR3 length: 16 residues. V dropped 0 bases and J dropped 10 bases, with 19 bases sitting between them. CDR1 and CDR2 (germline): MNHEY, SMNVEV (reference sequence). CDR3 coding DNA: TGTGCCAGCAGTTTATCCCAGGGTCTAATTCGGCGGGAGCAGTTCTTC. It specifies CASSLSQGLIRREQFF.

The CDR3 region has the DNA TGTGCCAGCAGCTTGGTGGGGGGAGGAGGGGACGAGCAGTACTTC. This codes for CASSLVGGGGDEQYF. V is TRBV5-4 and J is TRBJ2-7; perhaps TRBD2 as D (6 bases). The CDR3 runs 15 residues. The germline gives CDR1 SGHNT, CDR2 YYREEE (reference sequence). Trimming took off 0 bases at V and 5 bases at J, with 15 bases between the two ends.

This chain connects TRBV7-8 to TRBJ2-4, with no clear D. The V end lost 7 bases, the J end lost 6 bases, and 13 bases lay between the germline ends. The CDR3 is 13 amino acids. Germline loops: CDR1 SGHVS, CDR2 FQNEAQ. CDR3 amino acids: CASNQDPTNIQYF. CDR3 bases: TGTGCCAGCAACCAGGATCCTACAAACATTCAGTACTTC.

V is TRBV7-2 and J is TRBJ2-1; TRBD1 matches 9 bases. Germline V gives CDR1 SGHTA, CDR2 FQGNSA. This CDR3 spans 15 amino acids. With 7 bases clipped from V and 9 bases from J, the junction kept 13 bases outside the gene matches. CDR3 nucleotides: TGTGCCAGCACCTCCGGGACAGGGACAAGGGTTGAGCAGTTCTTC. Amino acids: CASTSGTGTRVEQFF.

The CDR3: CASSPWGTGDSGNTIYF. CDR3 coding DNA: TGTGCCAGCTCACCGTGGGGGACGGGGGACTCTGGAAACACCATATATTTT. The V gene is TRBV18, the J gene TRBJ1-3, with a possible D match to TRBD1 (5 bases). The CDR3 is 17 amino acids. Germline CDR1 is KGHSH and CDR2 is LQKENI. Trimming removed 3 bases at V and 0 bases at J, with 15 bases between.

The CDR3 region is CASSIGQGYTEAFF. The DNA for the CDR3 is TGTGCCAGTAGTATCGGACAGGGCTACACTGAAGCTTTCTTT. The V and J genes are TRBV19 and TRBJ1-1; 8 nucleotides line up with TRBD1. Germline-derived CDR1 and CDR2 are LNHDA and SQIVND (reference sequence). The CDR3 covers 14 residues. V shed 3 bases, J shed 3 bases, and the junction held 3 bases outside the gene matches.

The chain couples TRBV6-5 to TRBJ2-7, with 8 nucleotides matching TRBD1. The CDR3 length is 15 residues. The ends lost 0 bases at V and 1 base at J; junction bases unmatched: 2. In germline, CDR1 is MNHEY, CDR2 SVGAGI. CDR3 loop: CASSYSGQVSYEQYF. Written as DNA, the CDR3 is TGTGCCAGCAGTTACTCGGGACAGGTATCCTACGAGCAGTACTTC.

V usage is TRBV28 and J usage is TRBJ1-1; D is uncertain. Germline values: CDR1 MDHEN, CDR2 SYDVKM. CDR3 length equals 12 residues. The V end was cut by 8 bases, the J end by 1 base, with 8 bases between. CDR3 residues: CASGPTNTEAFF. Here the CDR3 DNA reads TGTGCCAGCGGGCCGACGAACACTGAAGCTTTCTTT. The whole variable domain, remainder taken from reference TRBV28 and TRBJ1-1, is DVKVTQSSRYLVKRTGEKVFLECVQDMDHENMFWYRQDPGLGLRLIYFSYDVKMKEKGDIPEGYSVSREKKERFSLILESASTNQTSMYLCASGPTNTEAFFGQGTRLTVV.

This clone was detected once. The chain carries TRBV19 and TRBJ2-2; possibly TRBD2 for D (5 bases). The germline V gene encodes CDR1 LNHDA and CDR2 SQIVND (reference sequence). CDR3 length: 14 amino acids. V lost 3 bases and J lost 1, with 6 bases in between. CDR3 nucleotide sequence: TGTGCCAGTAGTATCGGACTGAACACCGGGGAGCTGTTTTTT. It specifies CASSIGLNTGELFF. Complete variable domain (other parts from reference TRBV19 and TRBJ2-2): DGGITQSPKYLFRKEGQNVTLSCEQNLNHDAMYWYRQDPGQGLRLIYYSQIVNDFQKGDIAEGYSVSREKKESFPLTVTSAQKNPTAFYLCASSIGLNTGELFFGEGSRLTVL.

The J gene is TRBJ1-2, the V gene TRBV29-1; 7 nucleotides line up with TRBD1. CDR1 and CDR2 (germline): SQVTM, ANQGSEA. V was pared by 3 bases and J by 4 bases, with 5 bases of the junction left unmatched. The CDR3 has 13 amino acids. The CDR3 is CSVERGRVYGYTF. Written as DNA, the CDR3 is TGCAGCGTTGAGAGGGGGCGGGTCTATGGCTACACCTTC.

This chain connects TRBV27 to TRBJ2-3; 7 nucleotides match TRBD2. Germline-derived CDR1 and CDR2 are MNHEY and SMNVEV (reference sequence). V shed 5 bases, J shed 0 bases, and the junction held 20 bases outside the gene matches. This CDR3 spans 20 amino acids. The CDR3 coding sequence is TGTGCCAGCAGTCGACGCGGACGGGCCGGCAGCGGGATTAGCACAGATACGCAGTATTTT. Translated: CASSRRGRAGSGISTDTQYF.

The V gene is TRBV5-4, the J gene TRBJ2-5; D uncertain. V gave up 4 bases and J gave up 0 bases, with 7 bases separating them. CDR3 length: 13 residues. Germline V gives CDR1 SGHNT, CDR2 YYREEE (reference sequence). The CDR3 is CASSQAYQETQYF. The DNA of the CDR3 is TGTGCCAGCAGCCAAGCGTACCAAGAGACCCAGTACTTC.

The chain employs TRBV7-2 and TRBJ2-1; no clear D gene. The V end was cut by 3 bases, the J end by 12 bases, with 9 bases between. The germline V gene encodes CDR1 SGHTA and CDR2 FQGNSA. This CDR3 region has 11 residues. The CDR3 DNA reads as TGTGCCAGCAGCTTTCTCGGTGGGCAGTTCTTC. Protein product: CASSFLGGQFF. Supplemented by reference TRBV7-2 and TRBJ2-1, the full variable domain reads GAGVSQSPSNKVTEKGKDVELRCDPISGHTALYWYRQSLGQGLEFLIYFQGNSAPDKSGLPSDRFSAERTGGSVSTLTIQRTQQEDSAVYLCASSFLGGQFFGPGTRLTVL.

V is TRBV7-6 and J is TRBJ2-7; no reliable D call. Germline CDR1 SGHVS, CDR2 FNYEAQ. The germline V and J ends were trimmed by 5 bases and 2 bases, with 7 bases remaining between them. There are 12 residues in the CDR3. CDR3 sequence reads: CASSPGAYEQYF. CDR3 DNA: TGTGCCAGCAGCCCCGGTGCCTACGAGCAGTACTTC.

V is TRBV7-9 and J is TRBJ2-3; D is undetermined. This CDR3 region has 11 residues. The V and J ends lost 4 bases and 5 bases respectively, with 4 bases between them. Germline CDR1 SEHNR, CDR2 FQNEAQ (reference sequence). The CDR3 sequence is CASSSLDTQYF. The CDR3 DNA reads TGTGCCAGCAGCTCATTAGATACGCAGTATTTT.

The rearrangement uses TRBV15 and TRBJ1-1; D call uncertain. Germline V gene sequence: CDR1 LNHNV, CDR2 YYDKDF (reference sequence). V lost 4 bases and J lost 5, with 14 bases in between. The CDR3 sequence is 14 residues long. CDR3 amino acids: CATSTETGWTEAFF. The CDR3 bases are TGTGCCACCAGCACCGAAACGGGATGGACTGAAGCTTTCTTT. Filled out from reference TRBV15 and TRBJ1-1, the complete variable domain reads DAMVIQNPRYQVTQFGKPVTLSCSQTLNHNVMYWYQQKSSQAPKLLFHYYDKDFNNEADTPDNFQSRRPNTSFCFLDIRSPGLGDTAMYLCATSTETGWTEAFFGQGTRLTVV.

V gene TRBV27 combines with J gene TRBJ2-1; TRBD2 matches 8 bases. The CDR3 has 16 residues. Germline lookup yields CDR1 MNHEY and CDR2 SMNVEV (reference sequence). V shed 5 bases and J 5 bases; nucleotides not matched to a gene: 11. CDR3 residues: CASSPRTSRINNEQFF. For the CDR3, the DNA is TGTGCCAGCAGTCCCCGGACTAGCCGGATAAACAATGAGCAGTTCTTC.

The genes are TRBV7-9 and TRBJ2-7, with TRBD1 matching over 9 bases. In germline, CDR1 is SEHNR, CDR2 FQNEAQ (reference sequence). This CDR3 has 14 residues. In nucleotides, the CDR3 is TGTGCGTTAGGGGACAGGGAGAAGGGGTACGAGCAGTACTTC. Translating it yields CALGDREKGYEQYF.

This clone appeared once. This chain uses TRBV7-3 with TRBJ1-2, with TRBD1 matching 10 bases. From germline, CDR1 is SGHTA and CDR2 FQGTGA. CDR3 length equals 14 residues. V lost 2 bases, J lost 7 bases, and 4 bases stayed unmatched. DNA of the CDR3: TGTGCCAGCAGCTTATACGGGACAGGGGTTGGCTACACCTTC. Protein product: CASSLYGTGVGYTF.